This TCR beta chain comes out of a study of CD8+ T cells in alopecia areata (dated by TCRdb to the late 2010s). About the full investigation: In both human patients and the C3H/HeJ mouse model, the study applied high-throughput TCRbeta sequencing to look at T cell clonal expansion in alopecia areata. Scalp tissue and sorted CD4+ and CD8+ peripheral blood T cells from patchy and totalis/universalis alopecia areata patients and from healthy controls were covered by human TCRbeta sequencing. Clonality in the scalp was compared among normal scalp (n=4), patchy alopecia areata scalp (n=8), and alopecia totalis/universalis scalp (n=8). TCRbeta CDR3 regions were amplified by immunoSEQ multiplex PCR with 35 Vbeta forward and 13 Jbeta reverse primers. RNA was extracted with the PAXgene miRNA kit for fixed scalp, the miRNeasy kit for PBMCs, and the RNeasy kit for mouse skin.

What the research found in general, with its limitations: Unlike mouse skin, where gammadelta T cells dominate, normal human skin contains resident alphabeta T cells that get sequenced too, which complicates analysis of the scalp TCR repertoire. Compared with normal scalp, lesional scalp had higher clonality and more expanded CD8+ clones, particularly in alopecia totalis/universalis, a pattern that suggests antigenic drive. Shared TCR sequences between patients were less evident than in mice, which may be partly attributable to HLA diversity in the patient population.

About this clone itself: Its target antigen remains unknown. No base quality information exists; no much larger clone differs at one position. Other nucleotide sequences from this sample produce the same CDR3.

The library was produced with the immunoSEQ multiplex PCR assay. RNA was extracted from all samples and reverse transcribed into cDNA, which served as template for TCR sequencing. SuperScript III was used to make first-strand cDNA, primed with a 2:1 mix of oligo-dT and random hexamers. Amplification bias was assessed with a synthetic immune receptor repertoire, and residual bias was removed computationally. The original methods were these. Raw reads were preprocessed to remove errors, and CDR3 was defined according to IMGT conventions as the region from the conserved cysteine to phenylalanine. Clonality was computed by normalizing Shannon entropy by log2 of the number of productive unique TCRs and subtracting the result from 1. Scalp TCRbeta sequences were cross-referenced with sorted blood CD4 and CD8 repertoires so that the CD4 or CD8 identity of scalp clones could be inferred. This immuneACCESS table, as held by TCRdb, lists in-frame sequences with V and J called but not all clones. Of the missing ones, under half trace to an unresolved V gene in checked studies; the others have no known cause. The V and J calls and clone size come from that table; D and trimming were worked out from the DNA. This sample holds 120,000 or so clones; 55% to 70% were observed only once. The top ten hold about 3% of the sample.

Cut back by 1 base and 9 bases, the V and J ends lie 10 bases apart. Taken from cysteine to phenylalanine, the CDR3 has 11 residues. Only CDR3 DNA is held: 33 bases, read in frame from base 1. According to the germline V gene (reference sequence), CDR1 reads GTSNPN and CDR2 reads SVGIG. PBMCs were isolated by density centrifugation and stained for CD3, CD4 and CD8, and CD4+ and CD8+ T cells were sorted on a FACSAria. Scalp biopsies and blood samples were provided by unaffected controls. This chain joins TRBV30 to TRBJ2-7; a tentative D match to TRBD2 spans 6 bases. This clonotype was obtained from a human donor in good health. Sequenced sample: CD4+ T cells sorted from blood. The DNA is TGTGCCTGGAGTGGCGGGGCAGGGCAGTACTTC. Its translation is CAWSGGAGQYF.